The rows below give T cell receptor beta chains drawn from one sample of a study of pediatric ulcerative colitis. Method: immunoSEQ multiplex PCR; TCRdb's copy keeps in-frame clones and lacks some. The table includes 55,000 to 80,000 clones, 75% to 85% detected once. The sample comprised blood. The receptors were gathered from a boy younger than 18 with moderate ulcerative colitis. Each CDR3 is given with its conserved first and last residue. A D gene is named only where the DNA matches it firmly. Some rows mark clone size as missing; the rest say once, few, many or name a class of expanded clone.

>.|TRBJ2-7|.|TRBV29-1
CSVEGGRLGYEQYF
TGCAGCGTTGAGGGGGGGCGGTTAGGCTACGAGCAGTACTTC
>.|TRBJ2-7|TRBD2|TRBV11-2
CASSRGTSGNHEQYF
TGTGCCAGCAGCCGAGGGACTAGCGGGAACCACGAGCAGTACTTC
>few|TRBJ2-7|TRBD1|TRBV7-8
CASSPDRGTYEQYF
TGTGCCAGCAGCCCTGACAGGGGAACATACGAGCAGTACTTC
>.|TRBJ2-1|.|TRBV18
CASSPTNEQFF
TGTGCCAGCTCACCAACGAATGAGCAGTTCTTC
>.|TRBJ2-7|.|TRBV21-1
CASSKAHRGLGEQYF
TGTGCCAGCAGCAAAGCACATCGGGGGTTGGGCGAGCAGTACTTC
>.|TRBJ1-1|.|TRBV30
CAWSRRGGENTEAFF
TGTGCCTGGAGTAGGAGGGGGGGGGAGAACACTGAAGCTTTCTTT
>.|TRBJ1-2|.|TRBV2
CASSGYSSSYGYTF
TGTGCCAGCAGCGGTTACAGTTCTTCCTATGGCTACACCTTC
>once|TRBJ1-1|TRBD1|TRBV5-8
CASSWGTGENTEAFF
TGTGCCAGCAGCTGGGGGACAGGGGAGAACACTGAAGCTTTCTTT
>.|TRBJ2-7|.|TRBV19
CASSIVGALEQYF
TGTGCCAGTAGTATCGTAGGGGCTCTCGAGCAGTACTTC
>few|TRBJ1-6|.|TRBV7-6
CASSLVPGNKWNSPLHF
TGTGCCAGCAGCTTAGTCCCCGGGAATAAGTGGAATTCACCCCTCCACTTT
>.|TRBJ1-1|.|TRBV6-5
CASGRGSTEAFF
TGTGCCAGCGGGAGGGGTTCTACTGAAGCTTTCTTT
>once|TRBJ2-5|.|TRBV5-4
CASSLHAPETQYF
TGTGCCAGCAGCCTACACGCGCCCGAGACCCAGTACTTC
>.|TRBJ1-1|.|TRBV7-9
CASSLSGQLNTEAFF
TGTGCCAGCAGCTTATCCGGACAGTTGAACACTGAAGCTTTCTTT
>.|TRBJ2-7|TRBD1|TRBV10-3
CAISERSGTVYEQYF
TGTGCCATCAGTGAACGTTCCGGGACAGTCTACGAGCAGTACTTC
>.|TRBJ2-1|TRBD1|TRBV7-2
CASSERRDRGSTEQFF
TGTGCCAGCAGCGAGAGACGGGACAGGGGATCTACGGAGCAGTTCTTC